This is a list of T cell receptor beta chains from one sample in a study of Ad26.COV2.S vaccination and SARS-CoV-2 variants. Assay: immunoSEQ multiplex PCR; the TCRdb copy retains only in-frame clones and omits some. The data contain hundreds of thousands of clones, around 92% of them singletons. The source material was peripheral blood, sampled in a trial of Ad26.COV2.S vaccine versus placebo. These receptors all stem from a person between 18 and 65 years old who received the Ad26.COV2.S COVID-19 vaccine or a placebo. CDR3s include the opening cysteine and the closing phenylalanine or tryptophan. The order of the fields is V gene, J gene, D gene, clone size, CDR3 protein. D genes are given only for firm matches. Expanded clones are given a class, and other clones once, few, many or no size at all.

TRBV11-2	TRBJ1-2	-	-	CASSLNRNNYGYTF
TRBV2	TRBJ2-5	-	-	CASNPRGGQETQYF
TRBV29-1	TRBJ1-2	TRBD1	-	CSAGQGIDHYGYTF
TRBV2	TRBJ1-4	-	-	CASRPSYLGTNEKLFF
TRBV11-1	TRBJ1-1	-	-	CASSLAGRGGTEAFF
TRBV27	TRBJ2-7	-	-	CASSLTLGTYTYEQYF
TRBV4-2	TRBJ1-3	TRBD1	-	CASKMVLTGVSGNTIYF
TRBV5-1	TRBJ2-3	-	-	CASSSLGGGGTDTQYF
TRBV30	TRBJ1-1	-	-	CAWSDNTEAFF
TRBV11-2	TRBJ1-2	-	-	CASSLAAYGYTF
TRBV4-2	TRBJ2-3	-	-	CASSQDLGTDTQYF
TRBV19	TRBJ1-2	-	-	CASRFQAPYGYTF
TRBV7-9	TRBJ1-1	-	-	CASSSGVPGAFF
TRBV2	TRBJ1-1	-	few	CASSVGLVVSYTEAFF
TRBV18	TRBJ1-3	TRBD1	-	CASSSQGEGNTIYF
TRBV25-1	TRBJ1-1	-	-	CASSEGDRDLNTEAFF
TRBV12-5	TRBJ1-1	TRBD1	-	CASGLGQGNTEAFF
TRBV5-1	TRBJ2-7	-	-	CASSFSGPYEQYF